What follows are 29 T cell receptor beta chains derived from one specimen sequenced in a study of shared clonotypes between healthy human individuals. Libraries were prepared by immunoSEQ multiplex PCR; TCRdb keeps only in-frame clonotypes and omits some of them. This repertoire shows approximately 1.9 million clones, approximately 92% found once; its top ten account for under 2%. The naive CD8 subset, CD45RO-negative cells positively selected for CCR7, excluded terminally differentiated effector memory CD45RA+ cells. What was sequenced was naive CD8+ T cells from PBMCs. The receptor source for this set is a man between 18 and 35 years old in good health. Some clones in this sample may be carry-over from other donors' samples.

This clone was detected once. The genes are TRBV5-6 and TRBJ2-7; TRBD2 aligns across 8 bases. The CDR3 spans 15 residues. Germline V gene data show CDR1 as SGHDT and CDR2 as YYEEEE. With V trimmed by 4 bases and J by 2 bases, 8 bases remained unmatched. CDR3 loop: CASSTGGDTAYEQYF. In nucleotides, the CDR3 is TGTGCCAGCAGCACCGGGGGGGACACAGCCTACGAGCAGTACTTC.

The CDR3 coding sequence is TGTGCCACCGTCTACAGGGGGCTAGGGAGTCAGCCCCAGCATTTT. This gives the protein CATVYRGLGSQPQHF. The chain couples TRBV28 to TRBJ1-5; 9 nucleotides line up with TRBD1. Germline lookup yields CDR1 MDHEN and CDR2 SYDVKM. CDR3 size: 15 residues. The junction had 13 bases not matched to a gene; V was cut back by 10 bases and J by 6 bases.

This chain uses TRBV27 with TRBJ2-1; TRBD2 aligns across 9 bases. V trimming: 3 bases; J trimming: 7 bases; junction bases outside the gene matches: 10. The germline V gene encodes CDR1 MNHEY and CDR2 SMNVEV (reference sequence). The CDR3 totals 16 residues. This chain's CDR3 is CASSLASGDSGNEQFF. CDR3 nucleotide sequence: TGTGCCAGCAGTTTGGCTAGCGGGGATTCAGGTAATGAGCAGTTCTTC.

This clone came up a few times. The chain combines TRBV6-1 with TRBJ1-1, with D unresolved. The CDR3 totals 14 residues. Germline V gives CDR1 MNHNS, CDR2 SASEGT. The ends were cut back, 5 bases at V and 2 bases at J, with 12 bases in the middle. CDR3 nucleotides: TGTGCCAGCAGTTCCCTTCGGGGAAACACTGAAGCTTTCTTT. Amino acids: CASSSLRGNTEAFF.

In its sample, this clone was seen once. This chain joins TRBV15 and TRBJ2-1, with 9 bases lining up with TRBD2. Trimming cost V 0 bases and J 2 bases; bases outside gene matches: 8. CDR1 LNHNV and CDR2 YYDKDF come from the germline V gene (reference sequence). This CDR3 spans 18 amino acids. Here the CDR3 reads CATSRDKASGVTYNEQFF. The CDR3 region has the DNA TGTGCCACCAGCAGAGATAAAGCTAGCGGGGTTACCTACAATGAGCAGTTCTTC.

The chain recombines TRBV9 with TRBJ2-5, with 9 bases that match TRBD1. Germline V lookup: CDR1 SGDLS, CDR2 YYNGEE. After removal of 1 base from V and 1 base from J, the junction contained 20 bases not matched to a gene. The CDR3 loop spans 21 amino acids. CDR3 DNA: TGTGCCAGCAGCGTACGTCCCGGTTCCCGACGAGAACAGGGGGCCCAAGAGACCCAGTACTTC. It translates to CASSVRPGSRREQGAQETQYF.

The rearrangement links TRBV5-4 to TRBJ1-1, with a weak D call TRBD1 (5 bases). The germline gives CDR1 SGHNT, CDR2 YYREEE (reference sequence). V gave up 4 bases and J gave up 0 bases, with 19 bases separating them. The CDR3 loop spans 17 amino acids. In nucleotides, the CDR3 is TGTGCCAGCAGCCTAATGGGACGGGGATATATGAACACTGAAGCTTTCTTT. Its translation: CASSLMGRGYMNTEAFF.

The CDR3 loop is CASSSPTQEKLFF. In nucleotides, the CDR3 is TGTGCCAGCAGCTCCCCTACCCAGGAAAAACTGTTTTTT. The chain employs TRBV5-8 and TRBJ1-4, with D unresolved. The ends were cut back, 3 bases at V and 8 bases at J, with 11 bases in the middle. Germline loops: CDR1 SGHTS, CDR2 YDEGEE. The CDR3 contains 13 residues.

The CDR3 nucleotides read TGTGCCAGCAGCGGATCGGTAAGGGGCCGTGGGAATTACGAGCAGTACTTC. Amino acid sequence: CASSGSVRGRGNYEQYF. The chain joins TRBV11-2 to TRBJ2-7, with D possibly matching TRBD1 (5 bases). Deletions cut 5 bases from V and 4 bases from J, with 24 bases between. Germline CDR1 SGHAT, CDR2 FQNNGV. The CDR3 has 17 amino acids.

This chain connects TRBV10-1 to TRBJ2-3; a weak D match, TRBD2 (5 bases). V lost 7 bases to trimming and J lost 4 bases, with 15 bases between them. The CDR3 has 14 amino acids. The germline V gene has CDR1 WNHNN and CDR2 SYGVQD (reference sequence). CDR3 sequence reads: CASKEEVGADTQYF. CDR3 coding DNA: TGCGCCAGCAAGGAAGAAGTCGGGGCAGATACGCAGTATTTT.

V and J are TRBV9 and TRBJ2-7; 7 bases align to TRBD2. Trimming removed 0 bases from V and 3 bases from J; junction bases left unmatched: 6. CDR3 length: 15 amino acids. Germline lookup yields CDR1 SGDLS and CDR2 YYNGEE. CDR3: CASSVVAGANYEQYF. DNA of the CDR3: TGTGCCAGCAGCGTAGTGGCGGGAGCAAACTACGAGCAGTACTTC. Using reference TRBV9 and TRBJ2-7 for the parts outside the CDR3, the full variable domain is DSGVTQTPKHLITATGQRVTLRCSPRSGDLSVYWYQQSLDQGLQFLIQYYNGEERAKGNILERFSAQQFPDLHSELNLSSLELGDSALYFCASSVVAGANYEQYFGPGTRLTVT.

The chain is built from TRBV7-9 and TRBJ2-3; tentatively, D is TRBD2 (6 bases). The CDR3 sequence is 14 residues long. Germline values: CDR1 SEHNR, CDR2 FQNEAQ (reference sequence). V was pared by 4 bases and J by 8 bases, with 16 bases between. DNA of the CDR3: TGTGCCAGCAGCTCCAATCCGGGGGAGGCTACGCAGTATTTT. Protein sequence: CASSSNPGEATQYF.

This clone came up once. This chain links TRBV15 with TRBJ2-1, with D possibly being TRBD2 (6 bases). The V and J ends lost 2 bases and 0 bases respectively, with 17 bases between them. There are 18 residues in the CDR3. The germline V gene encodes CDR1 LNHNV and CDR2 YYDKDF (reference sequence). CDR3 nucleotides: TGTGCCACCAGCAGACTCTTGATTAGCGGAAGCTCCTACAATGAGCAGTTCTTC. This sequence encodes CATSRLLISGSSYNEQFF.

The chain has TRBV9 and TRBJ2-3; no clear D gene. Trimming pared 1 base from V and 4 bases from J, leaving 10 bases between. The CDR3 extends over 14 amino acids. Germline V gives CDR1 SGDLS, CDR2 YYNGEE. The CDR3 reads CASSVSQKPDTQYF. The CDR3 bases are TGTGCCAGCAGCGTATCCCAAAAACCAGATACGCAGTATTTT.

CDR3 amino acids: CASSLDRAKNIQYF. The CDR3 DNA is TGTGCCAGTAGTTTGGACAGGGCAAAAAACATTCAGTACTTC. The chain uses TRBV19 and TRBJ2-4; TRBD1 matches 8 bases. The CDR3 consists of 14 residues. Germline assignment: CDR1 LNHDA and CDR2 SQIVND (reference sequence). The ends lost 5 bases at V and 4 bases at J; junction bases unmatched: 4.

The V gene is TRBV9, the J gene TRBJ2-7; maybe TRBD2 (6 bases). Germline CDR1 reads SGDLS; CDR2 reads YYNGEE. Trimming removed 3 bases at V and 6 bases at J, with 16 bases between. The CDR3 has 14 amino acids. The CDR3 here is CASSESLGGVEQYF. The CDR3 region has the DNA TGTGCCAGCAGCGAATCCCTCGGAGGGGTCGAGCAGTACTTC.

The V and J genes are TRBV4-2 and TRBJ2-7; 9 bases line up with TRBD2. Germline values: CDR1 LGHNA, CDR2 YNFKEQ. CDR3 length: 14 residues. With V trimmed by 3 bases and J by 5 bases, 5 bases remained unmatched. This CDR3 is CASSHRTSVDEQYF. CDR3 coding DNA: TGTGCCAGCAGCCACCGGACTAGCGTGGACGAGCAGTACTTC.

The chain carries TRBV2 and TRBJ1-1; the D is unclear. The CDR3 has 12 residues. Germline lookup yields CDR1 SNHLY and CDR2 FYNNEI. The V end lost 10 bases, the J end lost 2 bases, and 11 bases lay between the germline ends. CDR3: CATRDGNTEAFF. DNA for the CDR3: TGTGCCACCAGAGATGGAAACACTGAAGCTTTCTTT.

Concerning this clone itself: Since no conserved phenylalanine or tryptophan closes the CDR3, a read error is the likely cause. No DNA is shown, since the ends of the CDR3 on it are uncertain; the CDR3 is the one TCRdb lists. The chain joins TRBV5-8 to TRBJ2-7; the table calls TRBD2, which could not be checked here. Per germline, CDR1 SGHTS and CDR2 YDEGEE. The CDR3 is 9 residues long, ends included. CDR3: CASSVGPAS.

The chain combines TRBV4-1 with TRBJ2-3; D call uncertain. The germline V and J ends were trimmed by 4 bases and 5 bases, with 16 bases remaining between them. CDR1 is MGHRA, CDR2 YSYEKL, per germline. This CDR3 region has 15 residues. Here the CDR3 reads CASSPWVSPGDTQYF. The CDR3 DNA reads as TGCGCCAGCAGCCCTTGGGTCTCGCCGGGAGATACGCAGTATTTT.

The V and J genes are TRBV28 and TRBJ2-7, with 9 bases matching TRBD1. The germline V gene encodes CDR1 MDHEN and CDR2 SYDVKM. This CDR3 is built from 15 residues. Trimming took 6 bases from V and 0 from J; bases not matched to a gene: 6. CDR3 DNA sequence: TGTGCCAGCAGCTCGAGGGACAGGGCCTCCTACGAGCAGTACTTC. Its protein is CASSSRDRASYEQYF.

The rearrangement joins TRBV6-5 to TRBJ2-1; D perhaps matches TRBD1 (6 bases). CDR1 and CDR2 (germline): MNHEY, SVGAGI. There are 15 residues in the CDR3. With 2 bases removed from V and 1 base from J, the gap between germline ends came to 9 bases. The chain's CDR3 is CASSYAQGSYNEQFF. CDR3 DNA sequence: TGTGCCAGCAGTTACGCACAGGGTTCCTACAATGAGCAGTTCTTC.

The V gene is TRBV15, the J gene TRBJ1-5; D not resolved. The CDR3 consists of 18 residues. The ends were cut back, 0 bases at V and 3 bases at J, with 18 bases in the middle. Looked up from germline, CDR1 is LNHNV and CDR2 is YYDKDF (reference sequence). CDR3 coding DNA: TGTGCCACCAGCAGAGAGGGTTTGGCGACGGCCAACAATCAGCCCCAGCATTTT. Protein: CATSREGLATANNQPQHF. The variable domain in full, completed from reference TRBV15 and TRBJ1-5, reads DAMVIQNPRYQVTQFGKPVTLSCSQTLNHNVMYWYQQKSSQAPKLLFHYYDKDFNNEADTPDNFQSRRPNTSFCFLDIRSPGLGDTAMYLCATSREGLATANNQPQHFGDGTRLSIL.

Written as DNA, the CDR3 is TGTGCCAGCAGCGAGGGAGGGACGGCCAACGAGCAGTACTTC. Translation gives CASSEGGTANEQYF. V gene TRBV9 combines with J gene TRBJ2-7; TRBD2 aligns across 7 bases. Germline trimming cut 3 bases from V and 5 bases from J; bases unmatched to any gene: 8. In germline, CDR1 is SGDLS, CDR2 YYNGEE. The CDR3 is 14 amino acids.

The J gene is TRBJ2-1, the V gene TRBV19; TRBD2 aligns across 14 bases. This CDR3 spans 16 amino acids. CDR1 LNHDA and CDR2 SQIVND come from the germline V gene (reference sequence). The V segment lost 1 base and the J segment 9 bases; nucleotides outside the gene matches: 5. CDR3 sequence (DNA): TGTGCCAGTAGTATAGGGACTAGCGGGAGGAGTATTGAGCAGTTCTTC. Protein product: CASSIGTSGRSIEQFF.

This chain links TRBV7-9 with TRBJ1-1; 8 bases agree with TRBD1. This CDR3 has 14 residues. CDR1 is SEHNR and CDR2 is FQNEAQ in the germline V gene (reference sequence). The V gene end was trimmed by 6 bases and the J gene end by 1 base; junction bases not matched to a gene: 4. The CDR3 DNA is TGTGCCAGCAGACCGGGACAGGAGAACACTGAAGCTTTCTTT. Amino acid sequence: CASRPGQENTEAFF.

The V call is TRBV5-6, the J call TRBJ2-7, with D maybe TRBD2 (5 bases). Looked up from germline, CDR1 is SGHDT and CDR2 is YYEEEE. This CDR3 comprises 14 residues. V was trimmed by 4 bases and J by 4 bases, leaving 15 bases between them. The CDR3 here is CASSRVGSAYEQYF. As DNA, the CDR3 is TGTGCCAGCAGCCGGGTAGGGAGCGCGTACGAGCAGTACTTC.

This clone was picked up one time. The chain is built from TRBV7-8 and TRBJ2-2; D perhaps matches TRBD1 (5 bases). Per the germline V gene, CDR1 is SGHVS and CDR2 is FQNEAQ. The length of the CDR3 is 16 residues. V gave up 2 bases and J gave up 4 bases, with 14 bases separating them. The CDR3 spells CASSLFHRTGTGELFF. CDR3 bases: TGTGCCAGCAGCTTATTTCACAGGACGGGCACCGGGGAGCTGTTTTTT.

This clone has only one observation. The V and J genes are TRBV19 and TRBJ2-3; D unclear. Trimming shortened V by 5 bases and J by 0 bases, and 12 bases separated the two germline ends. The CDR3 is 15 amino acids. CDR1 and CDR2 from the germline V gene are LNHDA and SQIVND (reference sequence). The CDR3 DNA follows: TGTGCCAGTAGTGTGAGGACGGCTAGCACAGATACGCAGTATTTT. Translating it yields CASSVRTASTDTQYF.